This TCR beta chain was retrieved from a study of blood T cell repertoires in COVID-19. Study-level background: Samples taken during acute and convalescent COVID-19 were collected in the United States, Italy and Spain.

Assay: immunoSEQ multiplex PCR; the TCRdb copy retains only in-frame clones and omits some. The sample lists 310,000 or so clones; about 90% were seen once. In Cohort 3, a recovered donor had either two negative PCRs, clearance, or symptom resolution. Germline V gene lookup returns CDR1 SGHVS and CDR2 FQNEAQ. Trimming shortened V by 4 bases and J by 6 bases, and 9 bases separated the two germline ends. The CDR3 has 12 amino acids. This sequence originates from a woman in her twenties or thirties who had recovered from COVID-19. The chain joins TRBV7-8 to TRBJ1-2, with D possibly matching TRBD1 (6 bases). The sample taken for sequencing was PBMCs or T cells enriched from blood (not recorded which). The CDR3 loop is CASSSRGDGYTF. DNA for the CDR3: TGTGCCAGCAGCTCCAGGGGTGATGGCTACACCTTC.